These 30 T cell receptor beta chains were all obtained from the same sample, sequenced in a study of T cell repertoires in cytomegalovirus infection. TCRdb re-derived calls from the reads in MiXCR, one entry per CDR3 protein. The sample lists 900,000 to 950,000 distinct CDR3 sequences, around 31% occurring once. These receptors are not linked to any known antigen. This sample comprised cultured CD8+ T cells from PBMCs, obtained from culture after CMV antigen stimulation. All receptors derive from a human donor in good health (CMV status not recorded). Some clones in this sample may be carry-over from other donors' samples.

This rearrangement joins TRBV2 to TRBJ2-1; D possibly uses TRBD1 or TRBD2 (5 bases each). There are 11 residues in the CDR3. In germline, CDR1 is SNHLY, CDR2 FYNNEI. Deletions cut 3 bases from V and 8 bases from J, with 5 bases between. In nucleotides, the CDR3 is TGTGCCAGCAGTGAGGGGGATGAGCAGTTCTTC. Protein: CASSEGDEQFF.

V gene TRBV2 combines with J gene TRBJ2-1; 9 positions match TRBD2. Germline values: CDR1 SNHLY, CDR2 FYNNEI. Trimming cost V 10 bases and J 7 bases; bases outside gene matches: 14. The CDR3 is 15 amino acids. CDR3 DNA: TGTGCCAACGCCGGGCTAGCGGGGCGGAGGAATGAGCAGTTCTTC. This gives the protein CANAGLAGRRNEQFF.

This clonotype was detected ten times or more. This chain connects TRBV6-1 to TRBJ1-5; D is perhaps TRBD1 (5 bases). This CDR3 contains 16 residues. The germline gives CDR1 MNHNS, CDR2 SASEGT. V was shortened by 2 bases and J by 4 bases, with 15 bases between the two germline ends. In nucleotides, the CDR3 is TGTGCCAGCAGTGAACCCCAGGGTGTGCGGAATCAGCCCCAGCATTTT. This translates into CASSEPQGVRNQPQHF.

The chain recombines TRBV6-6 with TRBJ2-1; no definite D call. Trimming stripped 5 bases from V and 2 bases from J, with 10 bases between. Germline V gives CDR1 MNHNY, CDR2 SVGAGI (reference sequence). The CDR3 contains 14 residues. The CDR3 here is CASSPWPPYNEQFF. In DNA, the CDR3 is TGTGCCAGCAGTCCCTGGCCCCCCTACAATGAGCAGTTCTTC.

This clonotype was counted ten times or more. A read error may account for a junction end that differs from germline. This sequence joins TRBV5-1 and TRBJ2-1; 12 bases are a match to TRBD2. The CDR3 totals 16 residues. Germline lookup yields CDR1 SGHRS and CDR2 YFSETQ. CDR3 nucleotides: TGTGCCAGCAGCTTACTAGCGGGGGGAGGTTACAATGAGCAGTTCTTC. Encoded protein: CASSLLAGGGYNEQFF.

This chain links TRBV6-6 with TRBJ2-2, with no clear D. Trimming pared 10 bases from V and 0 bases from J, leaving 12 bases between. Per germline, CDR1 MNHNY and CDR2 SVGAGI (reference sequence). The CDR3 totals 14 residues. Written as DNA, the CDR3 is TGTGCCATATTCCACTCTGCGAACACCGGGGAGCTGTTTTTT. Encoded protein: CAIFHSANTGELFF.

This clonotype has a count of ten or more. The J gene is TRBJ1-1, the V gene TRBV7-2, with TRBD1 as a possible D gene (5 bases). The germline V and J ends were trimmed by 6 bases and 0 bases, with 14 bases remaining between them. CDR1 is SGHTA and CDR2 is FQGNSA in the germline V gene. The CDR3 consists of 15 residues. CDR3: CASRRRQTMNTEAFF. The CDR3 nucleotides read TGTGCCAGCAGACGCAGACAGACCATGAACACTGAAGCTTTCTTT.

CDR3 residues: CASSQDRMGAADPQHF. As DNA, the CDR3 is TGCGCCAGCAGCCAAGATCGGATGGGGGCGGCGGATCCCCAGCATTTT. The V gene is TRBV4-3, the J gene TRBJ1-5; D possibly corresponds to TRBD1 (6 bases). The germline V and J ends were trimmed by 0 bases and 10 bases, with 19 bases remaining between them. The CDR3 consists of 16 residues. Germline V gives CDR1 LGHNA, CDR2 YSLEER.

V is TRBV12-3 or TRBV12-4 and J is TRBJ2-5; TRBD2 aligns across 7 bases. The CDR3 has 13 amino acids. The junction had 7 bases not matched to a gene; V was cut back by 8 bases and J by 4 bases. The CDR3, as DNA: TGTGCCAGCGGCTGGGGGGGTCCAGAGACCCAGTACTTC. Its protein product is CASGWGGPETQYF.

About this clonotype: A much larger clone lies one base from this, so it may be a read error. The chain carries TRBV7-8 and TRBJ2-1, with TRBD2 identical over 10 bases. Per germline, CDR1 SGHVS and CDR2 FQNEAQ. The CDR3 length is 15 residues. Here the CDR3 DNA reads TGTGTCAGCAGCCCGGGACTAGCGTTCTACAATGAGCAGTTCTTC. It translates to CVSSPGLAFYNEQFF.

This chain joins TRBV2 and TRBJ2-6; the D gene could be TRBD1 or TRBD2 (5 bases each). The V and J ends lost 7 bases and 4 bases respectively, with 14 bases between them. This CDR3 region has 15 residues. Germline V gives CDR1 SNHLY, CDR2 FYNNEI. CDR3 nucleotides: TGTGCCAGCAAGGGGTCCAGGGACGGGGCCAACGTCCTGACTTTC. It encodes CASKGSRDGANVLTF.

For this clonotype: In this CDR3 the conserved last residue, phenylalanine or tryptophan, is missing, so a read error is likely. CDR3 sequence reads: CASSHQGLAGGPTDTQYS. The CDR3 DNA reads as TGTGCCAGCAGTCACCAGGGGCTAGCGGGGGGGCCTACAGATACGCAGTATTCT. J is TRBJ2-3 and V is TRBV6-1; the match to TRBD2 covers 12 bases. CDR3 length: 18 residues. Per germline, CDR1 MNHNS and CDR2 SASEGT. V shed 5 bases and J 3 bases; nucleotides not matched to a gene: 12.

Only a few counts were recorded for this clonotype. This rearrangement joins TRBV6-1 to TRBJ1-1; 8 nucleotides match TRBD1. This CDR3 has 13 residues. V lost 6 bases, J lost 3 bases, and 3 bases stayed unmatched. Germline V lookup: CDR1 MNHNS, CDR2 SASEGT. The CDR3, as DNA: TGTGCCAGCAGCTCAGGGGGCCACACTGAAGCTTTCTTT. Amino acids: CASSSGGHTEAFF.

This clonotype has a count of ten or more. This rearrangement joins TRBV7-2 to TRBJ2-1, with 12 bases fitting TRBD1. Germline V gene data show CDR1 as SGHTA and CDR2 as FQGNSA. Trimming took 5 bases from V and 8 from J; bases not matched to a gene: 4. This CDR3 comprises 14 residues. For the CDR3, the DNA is TGTGCCAGCAGCCGGGGACAGGGGGCCTATGAGCAGTTCTTC. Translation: CASSRGQGAYEQFF.

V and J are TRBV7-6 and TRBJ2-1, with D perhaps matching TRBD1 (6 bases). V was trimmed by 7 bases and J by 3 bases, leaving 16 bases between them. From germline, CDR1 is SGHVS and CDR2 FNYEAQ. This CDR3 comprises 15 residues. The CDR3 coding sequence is TGTGCCAGCACGGTTCAGGGGAGAGGCTACAATGAGCAGTTCTTC. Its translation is CASTVQGRGYNEQFF.

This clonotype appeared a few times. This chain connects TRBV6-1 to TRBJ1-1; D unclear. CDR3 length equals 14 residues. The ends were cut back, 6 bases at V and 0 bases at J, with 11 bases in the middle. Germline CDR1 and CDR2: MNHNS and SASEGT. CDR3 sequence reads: CASRAEGVNTEAFF. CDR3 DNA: TGTGCCAGCAGGGCCGAGGGAGTGAACACTGAAGCTTTCTTT.

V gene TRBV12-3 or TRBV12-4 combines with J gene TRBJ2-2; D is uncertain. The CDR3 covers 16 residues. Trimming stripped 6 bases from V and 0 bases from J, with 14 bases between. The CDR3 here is CASREDTDANTGELFF. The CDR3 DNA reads TGTGCCAGCAGAGAAGACACAGACGCGAACACCGGGGAGCTGTTTTTT.

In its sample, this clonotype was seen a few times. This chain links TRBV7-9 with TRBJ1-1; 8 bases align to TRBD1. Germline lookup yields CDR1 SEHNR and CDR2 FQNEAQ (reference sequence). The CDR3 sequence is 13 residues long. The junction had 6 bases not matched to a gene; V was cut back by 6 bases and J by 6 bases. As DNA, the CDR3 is TGTGCCAGCAGGGCAGGGGGCAGTCCTGAAGCTTTCTTT. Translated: CASRAGGSPEAFF. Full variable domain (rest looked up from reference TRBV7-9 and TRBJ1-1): DTGVSQNPRHKITKRGQNVTFRCDPISEHNRLYWYRQTLGQGPEFLTYFQNEAQLEKSRLLSDRFSAERPKGSFSTLEIQRTEQGDSAMYLCASRAGGSPEAFFGQGTRLTVV.

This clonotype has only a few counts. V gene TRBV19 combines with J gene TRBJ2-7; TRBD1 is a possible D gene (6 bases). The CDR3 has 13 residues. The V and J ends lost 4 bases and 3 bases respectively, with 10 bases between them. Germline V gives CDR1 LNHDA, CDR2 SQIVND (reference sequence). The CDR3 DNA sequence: TGTGCCAGTAGTAACAGGGACAACTACGAGCAGTACTTC. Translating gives CASSNRDNYEQYF.

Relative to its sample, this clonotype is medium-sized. The CDR3 DNA sequence: TGTGCCAGCAGCTTAGCGGTGTCGGGGGGGCGTGAGCAGTTCTTC. It specifies CASSLAVSGGREQFF. The chain links TRBV7-6 to TRBJ2-1; 8 bases are a match to TRBD2. Trimming cost V 0 bases and J 9 bases; bases outside gene matches: 7. Germline CDR1 reads SGHVS; CDR2 reads FNYEAQ. The length of the CDR3 is 15 residues. Complete variable domain (other parts from reference TRBV7-6 and TRBJ2-1): GAGVSQSPRYKVTKRGQDVALRCDPISGHVSLYWYRQALGQGPEFLTYFNYEAQQDKSGLPNDRFSAERPEGSISTLTIQRTEQRDSAMYRCASSLAVSGGREQFFGPGTRLTVL.

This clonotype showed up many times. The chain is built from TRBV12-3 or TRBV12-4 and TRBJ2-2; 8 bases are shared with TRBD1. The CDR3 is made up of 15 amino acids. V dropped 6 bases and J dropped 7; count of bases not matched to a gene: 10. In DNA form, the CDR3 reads TGTGCCAGCAGACCCGGACAGGGAGATTTCGGGGAGCTGTTTTTT. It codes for CASRPGQGDFGELFF.

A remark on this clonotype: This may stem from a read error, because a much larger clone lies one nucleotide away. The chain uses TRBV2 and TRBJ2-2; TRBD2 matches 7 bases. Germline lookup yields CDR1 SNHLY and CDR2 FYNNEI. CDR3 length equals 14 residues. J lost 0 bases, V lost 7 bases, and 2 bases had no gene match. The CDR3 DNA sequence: TGTGCCAGCACCGGGGGGTCGAACACCGGGGAGCTGTTTTTT. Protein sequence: CASTGGSNTGELFF.

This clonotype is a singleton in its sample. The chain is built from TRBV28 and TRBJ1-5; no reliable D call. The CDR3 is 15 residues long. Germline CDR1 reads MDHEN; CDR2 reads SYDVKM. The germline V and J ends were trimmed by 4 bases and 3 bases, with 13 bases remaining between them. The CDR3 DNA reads TGTGCCAGCAGTTCCTTTACGGGATCCAATCAGCCCCAGCATTTT. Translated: CASSSFTGSNQPQHF.

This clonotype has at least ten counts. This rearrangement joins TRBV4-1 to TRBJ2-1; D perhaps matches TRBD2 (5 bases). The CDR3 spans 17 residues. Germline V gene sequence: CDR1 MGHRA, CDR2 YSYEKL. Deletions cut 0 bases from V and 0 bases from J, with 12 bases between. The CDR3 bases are TGCGCCAGCAGCCAAGACGAAGCGGAGAGCTCCTACAATGAGCAGTTCTTC. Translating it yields CASSQDEAESSYNEQFF.

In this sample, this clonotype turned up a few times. The CDR3 DNA is TGTGCCAGCAGACCAGGGGTTTCAACTAATGAAAAACTGTTTTTT. Its protein product is CASRPGVSTNEKLFF. The chain joins TRBV5-6 to TRBJ1-4; a possible D gene is TRBD1 (6 bases). The CDR3 loop spans 15 amino acids. V was pared by 5 bases and J by 0 bases, with 11 bases between. CDR1 is SGHDT and CDR2 is YYEEEE in the germline V gene.

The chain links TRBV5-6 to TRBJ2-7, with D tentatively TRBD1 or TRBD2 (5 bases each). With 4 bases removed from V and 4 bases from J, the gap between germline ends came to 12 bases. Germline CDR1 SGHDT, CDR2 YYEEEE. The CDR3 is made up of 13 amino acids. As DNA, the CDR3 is TGTGCCAGCAGCGGGGACGTGAGATACGAGCAGTACTTC. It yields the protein CASSGDVRYEQYF.

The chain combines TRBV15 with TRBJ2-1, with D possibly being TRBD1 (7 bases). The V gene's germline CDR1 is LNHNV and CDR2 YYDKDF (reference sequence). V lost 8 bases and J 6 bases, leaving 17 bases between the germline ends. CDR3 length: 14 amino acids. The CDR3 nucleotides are TGTGCCACCGCGGAGGGGGCAGGAGCCAATGAGCAGTTCTTC. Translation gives CATAEGAGANEQFF.

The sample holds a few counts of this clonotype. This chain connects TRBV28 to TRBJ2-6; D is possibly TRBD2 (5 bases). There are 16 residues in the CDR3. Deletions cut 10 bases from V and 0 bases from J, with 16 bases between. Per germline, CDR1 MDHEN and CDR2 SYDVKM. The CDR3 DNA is TGTGCCACCTCTCCCGGACGGGGCTCTGGGGCCAACGTCCTGACTTTC. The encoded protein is CATSPGRGSGANVLTF.

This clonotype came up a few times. The CDR3 sequence: CASSYFSDSQDTQYF. Written as DNA, the CDR3 is TGTGCCAGCAGTTACTTCTCAGACAGCCAAGATACGCAGTATTTT. The chain combines TRBV6-9 with TRBJ2-3; D might be TRBD1 (5 bases). V lost 3 bases to trimming and J lost 5 bases, with 15 bases between them. Per germline, CDR1 MNHGY and CDR2 SVAAGI. The CDR3 runs to 15 residues.

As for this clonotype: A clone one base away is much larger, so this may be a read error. The CDR3 loop reads CASNQGTVDTGELFF. In nucleotides, the CDR3 is TGCGCCAGCAACCAAGGGACAGTGGACACCGGGGAGCTGTTTTTT. The chain recombines TRBV4-1 with TRBJ2-2, with TRBD1 identical over 7 bases. The CDR3 has 15 residues. CDR1 is MGHRA and CDR2 is YSYEKL in the germline V gene.